Listed below are T cell receptor beta chains from one sample, sequenced in a study of vaccination and CD4 T cells after COVID-19. TCRdb re-derived calls from the PCR reads in MiXCR, one entry per CDR3 protein. The sample includes 12,000 or so distinct CDR3 sequences, 54% of them seen just once. No antigen is known for these receptors. The sample was cultured CD4+ T cells from blood, taken after SARS-CoV-2 vaccination. All receptors come from a human donor with COVID-19. Each CDR3 is given with its conserved first and last residue. A D gene is named only where the DNA matches it firmly. Expanded clones are given a class, and other clones once, few, many or no size at all.

j_call: TRBJ1-6
v_call: TRBV27
clone_size: -
d_call: TRBD1
cdr3_aa: CASSPLPTGKDSPLHF
cdr3_nt: TGTGCCAGCAGTCCTTTGCCGACAGGGAAGGATTCACCCCTCCACTTT

j_call: TRBJ2-7
v_call: TRBV20-1
clone_size: -
d_call: TRBD2
cdr3_aa: CSAPGTNYEQYF
cdr3_nt: TGCAGTGCGCCCGGGACTAACTACGAGCAGTACTTC

j_call: TRBJ2-7
v_call: TRBV2
clone_size: -
d_call: TRBD1
cdr3_aa: CASRRQGYEQYF
cdr3_nt: TGTGCCAGCAGGAGACAGGGCTACGAGCAGTACTTC

j_call: TRBJ1-5
v_call: TRBV19
clone_size: few
d_call: -
cdr3_aa: CASKARGGNQPQHF
cdr3_nt: TGTGCCAGTAAGGCCCGGGGAGGGAATCAGCCCCAGCATTTT

j_call: TRBJ1-2
v_call: TRBV4-3
clone_size: -
d_call: -
cdr3_aa: CASSQDGLYGYTF
cdr3_nt: TGCGCCAGCAGCCAAGATGGTCTCTATGGCTACACCTTC

j_call: TRBJ2-1
v_call: TRBV28
clone_size: -
d_call: TRBD1
cdr3_aa: CASRPGGWNEQFF
cdr3_nt: TGTGCCAGCCGACCAGGGGGATGGAATGAGCAGTTCTTC

j_call: TRBJ2-3
v_call: TRBV5-4
clone_size: -
d_call: -
cdr3_aa: CASSLEWGDTQYF
cdr3_nt: TGTGCCAGCAGCTTGGAGTGGGGGGATACGCAGTATTTT

j_call: TRBJ1-2
v_call: TRBV29-1
clone_size: -
d_call: TRBD1
cdr3_aa: CSVEGTGDGYTF
cdr3_nt: TGCAGCGTTGAGGGGACAGGTGATGGCTACACCTTC

j_call: TRBJ2-5
v_call: TRBV27
clone_size: -
d_call: -
cdr3_aa: CASSLTGRVGGRETQYF
cdr3_nt: TGTGCCAGCAGTTTAACCGGGCGGGTAGGGGGGAGAGAGACCCAGTACTTC

j_call: TRBJ2-5
v_call: TRBV5-6
clone_size: once
d_call: TRBD1
cdr3_aa: CASSQQRQGETQYF
cdr3_nt: TGTGCCAGCAGCCAGCAGCGACAGGGGGAGACCCAGTACTTC

j_call: TRBJ1-1
v_call: TRBV20-1
clone_size: -
d_call: -
cdr3_aa: CSARDLKLPRTEAFF
cdr3_nt: TGCAGTGCTAGAGATCTTAAGCTCCCTCGGACGGAAGCTTTCTTT

j_call: TRBJ2-5
v_call: TRBV7-2
clone_size: few
d_call: TRBD2
cdr3_aa: CASSLVAGGTSGETQYF
cdr3_nt: TGTGCCAGCAGCTTAGTTGCGGGGGGGACCTCCGGGGAGACCCAGTACTTC

j_call: TRBJ2-2
v_call: TRBV7-2
clone_size: -
d_call: -
cdr3_aa: CASSLFLRGAGELFF
cdr3_nt: TGTGCCAGCAGCTTATTTTTGAGGGGGGCCGGGGAGCTGTTTTTT

j_call: TRBJ1-2
v_call: TRBV2
clone_size: -
d_call: TRBD1
cdr3_aa: CASSERTGQGGYTF
cdr3_nt: TGTGCCAGCAGTGAGAGGACAGGCCAGGGTGGCTACACCTTC

j_call: TRBJ1-5
v_call: TRBV30
clone_size: -
d_call: -
cdr3_aa: CAWSVDLTDQPQHF
cdr3_nt: TGTGCCTGGAGTGTCGATCTTACGGATCAGCCCCAGCATTTT

j_call: TRBJ2-7
v_call: TRBV11-3
clone_size: -
d_call: -
cdr3_aa: CASSLRGDGAYEQYF
cdr3_nt: TGTGCCAGCAGCCTAAGAGGGGACGGGGCCTACGAGCAGTACTTC

j_call: TRBJ1-5
v_call: TRBV27
clone_size: few
d_call: -
cdr3_aa: CASSPSAGSNQPQHF
cdr3_nt: TGTGCCAGCAGTCCGTCCGCAGGGAGCAATCAGCCCCAGCATTTT

j_call: TRBJ1-2
v_call: TRBV6-1
clone_size: -
d_call: -
cdr3_aa: CASTGGRGYTF
cdr3_nt: TGTGCCAGCACCGGAGGGCGCGGCTACACCTTC

j_call: TRBJ1-5
v_call: TRBV28
clone_size: -
d_call: TRBD1
cdr3_aa: CASTSPGQGTIQPQHF
cdr3_nt: TGTGCCAGCACCTCACCGGGACAGGGGACTATCCAGCCCCAGCATTTT

j_call: TRBJ1-5
v_call: TRBV2
clone_size: few
d_call: TRBD1
cdr3_aa: CASSGDRGQLSNQPQHF
cdr3_nt: TGTGCCAGCAGTGGTGACAGGGGGCAATTGAGCAATCAGCCCCAGCATTTT

j_call: TRBJ2-2
v_call: TRBV11-3
clone_size: -
d_call: -
cdr3_aa: CASSLDGTGTLGELFF
cdr3_nt: TGTGCCAGCAGCTTAGATGGAACAGGGACCTTGGGGGAGCTGTTTTTT

j_call: TRBJ2-5
v_call: TRBV5-4
clone_size: -
d_call: -
cdr3_aa: CASSLYTGNQETQYF
cdr3_nt: TGTGCCAGCAGCCTCTACACAGGGAACCAAGAGACCCAGTACTTC

j_call: TRBJ2-7
v_call: TRBV7-8
clone_size: -
d_call: TRBD2
cdr3_aa: CASSGGGSEQYF
cdr3_nt: TGTGCCAGCAGCGGGGGGGGTTCCGAGCAGTACTTC

j_call: TRBJ1-1
v_call: TRBV11-3
clone_size: -
d_call: TRBD1
cdr3_aa: CASSLAGGKNTEAFF
cdr3_nt: TGTGCCAGCAGCTTGGCAGGGGGCAAGAACACTGAAGCTTTCTTT

j_call: TRBJ2-7
v_call: TRBV6-2/TRBV6-3
clone_size: -
d_call: -
cdr3_aa: CASSYPTVYEQYF
cdr3_nt: TGTGCCAGCAGTTACCCGACTGTGTACGAGCAGTACTTC

j_call: TRBJ1-2
v_call: TRBV5-4
clone_size: -
d_call: TRBD1
cdr3_aa: CASSLGQGQEGYTF
cdr3_nt: TGTGCCAGCAGCTTAGGACAGGGACAGGAGGGCTACACCTTC

j_call: TRBJ1-6
v_call: TRBV6-1
clone_size: few
d_call: -
cdr3_aa: CASSNRGGYNSPLHF
cdr3_nt: TGTGCCAGCAGTAACCGAGGGGGCTATAATTCACCCCTCCACTTT

j_call: TRBJ2-6
v_call: TRBV6-1
clone_size: -
d_call: -
cdr3_aa: CASTEGGRGANVLTF
cdr3_nt: TGTGCCAGCACCGAGGGGGGGAGAGGGGCCAACGTCCTGACTTTC

j_call: TRBJ1-2
v_call: TRBV4-2
clone_size: -
d_call: TRBD1
cdr3_aa: CASSRKDSDRGYGYTF
cdr3_nt: TGTGCCAGCAGCCGAAAGGATTCTGACAGGGGCTATGGCTACACCTTC